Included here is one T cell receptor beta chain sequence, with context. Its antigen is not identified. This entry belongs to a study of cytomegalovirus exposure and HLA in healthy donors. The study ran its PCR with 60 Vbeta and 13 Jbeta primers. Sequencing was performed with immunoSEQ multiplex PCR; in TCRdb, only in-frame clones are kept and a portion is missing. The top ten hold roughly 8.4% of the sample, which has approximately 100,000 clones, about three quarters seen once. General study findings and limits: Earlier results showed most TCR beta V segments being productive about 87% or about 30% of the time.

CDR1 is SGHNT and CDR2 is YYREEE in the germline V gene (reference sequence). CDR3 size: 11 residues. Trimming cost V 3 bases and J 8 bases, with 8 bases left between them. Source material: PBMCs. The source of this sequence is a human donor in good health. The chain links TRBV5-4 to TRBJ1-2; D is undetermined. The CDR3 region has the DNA TGTGCCAGCAGCTGGGGAGTCGGCTACACCTTC. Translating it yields CASSWGVGYTF. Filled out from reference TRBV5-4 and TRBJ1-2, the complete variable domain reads ETGVTQSPTHLIKTRGQQVTLRCSSQSGHNTVSWYQQALGQGPQFIFQYYREEENGRGNFPPRFSGLQFPNYSSELNVNALELDDSALYLCASSWGVGYTFGSGTRLTVV.